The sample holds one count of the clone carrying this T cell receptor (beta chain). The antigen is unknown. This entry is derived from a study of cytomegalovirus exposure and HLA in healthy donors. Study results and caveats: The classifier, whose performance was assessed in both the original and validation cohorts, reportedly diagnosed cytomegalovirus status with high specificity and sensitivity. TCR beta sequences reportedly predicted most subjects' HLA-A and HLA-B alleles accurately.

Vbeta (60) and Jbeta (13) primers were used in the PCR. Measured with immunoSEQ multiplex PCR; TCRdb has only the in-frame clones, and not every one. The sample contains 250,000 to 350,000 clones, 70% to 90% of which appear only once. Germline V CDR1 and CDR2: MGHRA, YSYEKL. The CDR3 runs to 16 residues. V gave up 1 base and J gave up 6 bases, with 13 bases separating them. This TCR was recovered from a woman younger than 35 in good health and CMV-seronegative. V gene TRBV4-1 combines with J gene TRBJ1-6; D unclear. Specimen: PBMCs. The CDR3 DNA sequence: TGCGCCAGCAGCCAAGGGAGGGCAGGCGGTAATTCACCCCTCCACTTT. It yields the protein CASSQGRAGGNSPLHF.